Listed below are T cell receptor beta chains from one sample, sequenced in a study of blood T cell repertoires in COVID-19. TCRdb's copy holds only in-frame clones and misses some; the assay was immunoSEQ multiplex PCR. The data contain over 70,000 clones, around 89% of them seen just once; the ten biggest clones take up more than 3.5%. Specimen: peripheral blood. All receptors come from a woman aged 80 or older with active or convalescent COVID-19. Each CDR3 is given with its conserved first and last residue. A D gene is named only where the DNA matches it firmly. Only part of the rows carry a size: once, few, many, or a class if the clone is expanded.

CASSERGRSPLHF,TGCGCCAGCAGTGAACGGGGGAGGTCACCCCTCCACTTT,-,once,TRBV10-2,TRBJ1-6
CASSLVMGAAIEQYF,TGTGCCAGCAGCTTAGTTATGGGGGCTGCAATCGAGCAGTACTTC,-,-,TRBV7-2,TRBJ2-7
CASSLWPGSHEQYF,TGTGCCAGCAGTTTATGGCCGGGTTCCCACGAGCAGTACTTC,-,-,TRBV28,TRBJ2-7
CASSRNPLAFFTGELFF,TGTGCCAGCAGCAGAAACCCTCTAGCCTTTTTCACCGGGGAGCTGTTTTTT,-,-,TRBV11-2,TRBJ2-2
CASSPPWASGSMDEQYF,TGTGCCAGCTCACCCCCATGGGCTAGCGGGAGTATGGACGAGCAGTACTTC,TRBD2,once,TRBV18,TRBJ2-7
CATSRAGNRGANIQYF,TGTGCCACCAGCAGAGCGGGTAACAGGGGAGCAAACATTCAGTACTTC,TRBD1,-,TRBV15,TRBJ2-4
CASSYSFSGEIYEQYF,TGTGCCAGCAGTTACTCCTTTTCGGGGGAAATCTACGAGCAGTACTTC,-,-,TRBV6-6,TRBJ2-7
CASSATSGGPSTQYF,TGTGCCAGCAGCGCGACTAGCGGGGGCCCCAGTACGCAGTATTTT,TRBD2,few,TRBV9,TRBJ2-3
CASERAGRADTQYF,TGTGCCAGTGAAAGGGCGGGACGCGCAGATACGCAGTATTTT,-,-,TRBV19,TRBJ2-3
CASSPSEGGNYGYTF,TGCGCCAGCAGCCCTAGCGAGGGAGGGAACTATGGCTACACCTTC,-,few,TRBV5-1,TRBJ1-2
CASSSNRDSPGELFF,TGCGCCAGCAGCTCGAACAGGGACAGCCCCGGGGAGCTGTTTTTT,TRBD1,-,TRBV5-1,TRBJ2-2
CASSLQQVNYGYTF,TGTGCCAGCAGCTTACAACAGGTTAACTATGGCTACACCTTC,-,-,TRBV5-5,TRBJ1-2
CASSFPDWRQSNQPQHF,TGTGCTAGCAGCTTTCCGGATTGGAGACAGAGCAATCAGCCCCAGCATTTT,-,-,TRBV7-7,TRBJ1-5
CASSPRDRGRVVNEKLFF,TGTGCCAGCAGCCCTAGGGACAGGGGGCGCGTAGTTAATGAAAAACTGTTTTTT,TRBD1,-,TRBV3-1/TRBV3-2,TRBJ1-4
CASSLVGRRPNNEQFF,TGTGCCAGCAGCTTAGTCGGGAGGAGACCAAACAATGAGCAGTTCTTC,TRBD2,-,TRBV7-2,TRBJ2-1
CASRRELGDTQYF,TGTGCCAGCAGACGGGAGTTAGGAGATACGCAGTATTTT,-,-,TRBV2,TRBJ2-3
CASSPLTGVVAGELFF,TGTGCCAGCTCACCATTAACGGGAGTGGTCGCCGGGGAGCTGTTTTTT,-,-,TRBV18,TRBJ2-2
CASSYLTGRSYNEQFF,TGTGCCAGCAGTTACTTGACAGGGCGCTCCTACAATGAGCAGTTCTTC,TRBD1,-,TRBV6-5,TRBJ2-1
CASSPGQEQFF,TGTGCCAGCAGCCCCGGACAGGAGCAGTTCTTC,-,-,TRBV7-9,TRBJ2-1
CASSPTGVGYTF,TGTGCCAGCAGCCCGACAGGGGTAGGCTACACCTTC,TRBD1,-,TRBV5-6,TRBJ1-2
CASRPDGGTDTQYF,TGTGCCAGCAGACCCGACGGGGGGACAGATACGCAGTATTTT,TRBD2,-,TRBV7-9,TRBJ2-3
CSVIAQGSEQYF,TGCAGCGTCATAGCACAGGGATCCGAGCAGTACTTC,-,-,TRBV29-1,TRBJ2-7
CASSELATPGDTQYF,TGTGCCAGCAGTGAGTTGGCGACGCCGGGAGATACGCAGTATTTT,-,-,TRBV6-1,TRBJ2-3
CASSEGGVDEQFF,TGTGCCAGCAGTGAAGGGGGAGTGGATGAGCAGTTCTTC,-,-,TRBV2,TRBJ2-1
CAISEGSGGSAYEQYF,TGTGCCATCAGTGAGGGGTCCGGGGGTTCGGCGTACGAGCAGTACTTC,-,few,TRBV10-3,TRBJ2-7
CASSRLDYNEQFF,TGTGCCAGCAGCCGACTAGATTACAATGAGCAGTTCTTC,-,-,TRBV27,TRBJ2-1
CASSLRTGLSYEQYF,TGTGCCAGCAGCTTAAGAACGGGACTCTCCTACGAGCAGTACTTC,-,-,TRBV7-2,TRBJ2-7
CASSRRRGLQAYEQYF,TGTGCCAGTTCAAGGCGTAGGGGGCTCCAGGCATACGAGCAGTACTTC,TRBD1,-,TRBV27,TRBJ2-7
CASSQAEMGYTF,TGTGCCAGCAGCCAAGCTGAGATGGGCTACACCTTC,-,-,TRBV3-1/TRBV3-2,TRBJ1-2
CASSPKTGFGNQPQHF,TGCGCCAGCAGCCCCAAAACAGGGTTTGGCAATCAGCCCCAGCATTTT,-,-,TRBV5-1,TRBJ1-5
CASSYYRDRGRRDYEQYF,TGTGCCAGCAGTTACTACCGGGACAGGGGACGACGGGACTACGAGCAGTACTTC,TRBD1,-,TRBV6-2/TRBV6-3,TRBJ2-7
CASSNGLAGGRWYEQYF,TGTGCCAGCTCAAATGGACTAGCGGGAGGGCGATGGTACGAGCAGTACTTC,TRBD2,-,TRBV18,TRBJ2-7
CASSLTGGRPQHF,TGTGCCAGCAGCCTAACAGGGGGGAGGCCCCAGCATTTT,TRBD1,-,TRBV7-2,TRBJ1-5
CASSLGSRGGEKLFF,TGTGCCAGCAGCTTAGGGTCCAGGGGCGGTGAAAAACTGTTTTTT,-,-,TRBV7-9,TRBJ1-4
CASSNRTVVGGYTF,TGTGCCAGTAGTAACCGGACAGTTGTAGGTGGCTACACCTTC,-,-,TRBV19,TRBJ1-2
CATSDATGTYEQYF,TGTGCCACCAGTGATGCGACAGGAACCTACGAGCAGTACTTC,-,-,TRBV24-1,TRBJ2-7
CASSLPQGDALTDTQYF,TGCGCCAGCAGCTTACCACAGGGCGATGCACTCACAGATACGCAGTATTTT,-,-,TRBV5-1,TRBJ2-3
CASSKTENTEAFF,TGTGCCAGCTCCAAGACAGAGAACACTGAAGCTTTCTTT,-,-,TRBV18,TRBJ1-1
CASRQGTSGSSYEQYF,TGTGCCAGCAGGCAAGGGACTAGCGGTAGCTCCTACGAGCAGTACTTC,TRBD2,-,TRBV27,TRBJ2-7
CASIQTPSYNEQFF,TGCGCCAGCATCCAGACTCCCTCCTACAATGAGCAGTTCTTC,-,-,TRBV5-1,TRBJ2-1
CASSLYGGNQPQHF,TGTGCCAGCAGTTTATATGGAGGCAATCAGCCCCAGCATTTT,-,-,TRBV28,TRBJ1-5
CASSATGSYEQYF,TGTGCCAGCAGCGCGACAGGGTCCTACGAGCAGTACTTC,TRBD1,-,TRBV3-1/TRBV3-2,TRBJ2-7
CASLDRLNTEAFF,TGTGCCAGCCTTGACAGGCTGAACACTGAAGCTTTCTTT,-,-,TRBV28,TRBJ1-1
CASSTRFLGFTEAFF,TGTGCCAGTAGTACCCGATTCCTGGGCTTCACTGAAGCTTTCTTT,-,-,TRBV19,TRBJ1-1
CASSESRQGMNEQFF,TGTGCCAGCAGTGAAAGTAGACAGGGGATGAATGAGCAGTTCTTC,TRBD1,-,TRBV25-1,TRBJ2-1
CASNGQGNSPLHF,TGTGCCAGCAATGGACAGGGCAATTCACCCCTCCACTTT,TRBD1,-,TRBV25-1,TRBJ1-6
CASSPPRRGTDTQYF,TGTGCCAGCAGTCCCCCTCGTAGAGGCACAGATACGCAGTATTTT,-,-,TRBV28,TRBJ2-3
CASEATGVRNQPQHF,TGTGCCAGTGAAGCCACCGGGGTACGCAATCAGCCCCAGCATTTT,-,-,TRBV19,TRBJ1-5
CASSYRGQGVGGQYF,TGTGCCAGCAGTTACCGAGGCCAGGGAGTGGGGGGGCAGTACTTC,-,once,TRBV6-6,TRBJ2-7
CASSLSAPRQPQHF,TGTGCCAGCAGTTTATCGGCGCCGCGGCAGCCCCAGCATTTT,-,few,TRBV27,TRBJ1-5
CASSPPGLRNQPQHF,TGTGCCAGCAGTCCCCCAGGGTTAAGAAATCAGCCCCAGCATTTT,-,-,TRBV6-6,TRBJ1-5
CASMGRVNTEAFF,TGTGCCAGTATGGGCAGGGTCAACACTGAAGCTTTCTTT,-,-,TRBV19,TRBJ1-1
CASSLRGRGAETQYF,TGTGCCAGCAGCCTAAGGGGACGCGGGGCGGAGACCCAGTACTTC,-,-,TRBV11-2,TRBJ2-5
CASSLRTVPYGYTF,TGTGCCAGCTCACTTAGGACAGTCCCCTATGGCTACACCTTC,-,-,TRBV18,TRBJ1-2